Detailed here is one T cell receptor (beta chain). These data come from a study of blood T cell repertoires in COVID-19. As for the study in general: The United States, Italy and Spain supplied acute and convalescent COVID-19 samples. In each case, the material was cDNA or gDNA derived from T cells, B-cell-depleted T cells, or PBMCs.

As handled by the study authors: Amplifying reference gene primers gave estimates of nucleated cell counts. Data came from immunoSEQ multiplex PCR; TCRdb stores just in-frame clones and leaves some out. V, J and clone size are taken as reported in that table, and D and trimming were inferred from the DNA itself. The sample lists 280,000 or so clones, roughly 89% seen once, with about 1.7% in the top ten. Cohort placement rested on clinical history that participants reported themselves. Sequencing used PBMCs or T cells enriched from blood (not recorded which). The clonotype comes from a woman aged 18-29 years with acute COVID-19.

CDR3 protein: CASSSALAGPYNEQFF. DNA of the CDR3: TGTGCCAGCAGCTCCGCACTAGCGGGACCCTACAATGAGCAGTTCTTC. The chain is built from TRBV7-8 and TRBJ2-1; 10 nucleotides align to TRBD2. V lost 4 bases and J lost 2; bases outside the gene matches: 5. This CDR3 contains 16 residues. Germline V gives CDR1 SGHVS, CDR2 FQNEAQ. The variable domain in full, completed from reference TRBV7-8 and TRBJ2-1, reads GAGVSQSPRYKVAKRGQDVALRCDPISGHVSLFWYQQALGQGPEFLTYFQNEAQLDKSGLPSDRFFAERPEGSVSTLKIQRTQQEDSAVYLCASSSALAGPYNEQFFGPGTRLTVL.